These 5 T cell receptor beta chains came from one sample sequenced in a study of T cells after yellow fever vaccination. A single record per CDR3 protein comes from TCRdb applying MiXCR to the 5' RACE reads. The sample gives some 97,000 distinct CDR3 sequences, about 5.8% of which show up once; 35% to 50% is in the top ten. The sample was CD8+ T cells sorted from PBMCs, taken 10 days after the yellow fever booster vaccination. The receptor set was obtained from a man between 18 and 35 years old who received the YFV17D yellow fever vaccine.

A few counts support this clonotype. The V call is TRBV9, the J call TRBJ2-4; 12 bases match TRBD2. Germline CDR1 is SGDLS and CDR2 is YYNGEE. V gave up 4 bases and J gave up 6 bases; unmatched junction bases: 5. This CDR3 is 15 amino acids long. The CDR3 reads CASSPSGGAGNIQYF. The CDR3 nucleotides read TGTGCCAGCAGCCCTAGCGGGGGGGCCGGAAACATTCAGTACTTC.

The rearrangement uses TRBV6-2 or TRBV6-3 and TRBJ2-5; no clear D. CDR3 length: 15 residues. Per the germline V gene, CDR1 is MNHEY and CDR2 is SVGEGT. Trimming removed 2 bases at V and 4 bases at J, with 14 bases between. CDR3 in amino acids: CASSYGSNFGETQYF. DNA of the CDR3: TGTGCCAGCAGTTACGGGTCGAACTTTGGAGAGACCCAGTACTTC.

This clonotype was detected ten times or more. As DNA, the CDR3 is TGTGCCAGCAGCCCACACAGGGGGCCAACCTACGAGCAGTACTTC. Amino acid sequence: CASSPHRGPTYEQYF. The chain links TRBV3-1 to TRBJ2-7, with 9 bases fitting TRBD1. The germline CDR1 and CDR2 sequences are LGHDT and YNNKEL (reference sequence). The CDR3 is 15 residues long. V trimming: 4 bases; J trimming: 2 bases; junction bases outside the gene matches: 6.

This clonotype was seen repeatedly, ten times or more. This sequence joins TRBV11-2 and TRBJ2-1, with 7 positions matching TRBD2. J was trimmed by 7 bases and V by 5 bases; bases with no gene match: 14. CDR3 length: 16 residues. CDR1 and CDR2 (germline): SGHAT, FQNNGV. DNA of the CDR3: TGTGCCAGCAGCCGTCCCTCTAGCGGATTAAGTAATGAGCAGTTCTTC. The encoded protein is CASSRPSSGLSNEQFF.

This clonotype was recorded a few times. V is TRBV21-1 and J is TRBJ2-7; the D call of TRBD1 is as the table states it, not checked on the DNA. TRBV21-1 is annotated as a pseudogene. This CDR3 has 18 amino acids. The chain's CDR3 is CASSTPTGSGLSSYEQYV. CDR3 bases: TGTGCCAGCAGCACCCCAACTGGGTCCGGGTTGAGCTCCTACGAGCAGTACGTC.